The rows below give T cell receptor beta chains drawn from one sample of a study of cytotoxic CD8 clonotypes in ibrutinib-treated CLL. TCRdb's copy holds only in-frame clones and misses some; the assay was immunoSEQ multiplex PCR. The table records about 30,000 clones, roughly 59% of them present only once. The sample consisted of PBMCs, taken before ibrutinib treatment. These receptors came from a human donor with chronic lymphocytic leukemia. CDR3s include the opening cysteine and the closing phenylalanine or tryptophan. Fields, in order: J gene, clone size, D gene, V gene, CDR3 protein, CDR3 DNA. D genes are given only for firm matches. Rows give clone size only sometimes, using once, few, many, or a class for an expanded clone.

J gene: TRBJ2-7
clone size: NA
D gene: NA
V gene: TRBV19
CDR3 protein: CASSIDPGGSHEQYF
CDR3 DNA: TGTGCCAGTAGTATAGACCCCGGCGGATCCCACGAGCAGTACTTC

J gene: TRBJ2-7
clone size: NA
D gene: TRBD2
V gene: TRBV14
CDR3 protein: CASSQVAGGWQYF
CDR3 DNA: TGTGCCAGCAGCCAAGTAGCGGGGGGCTGGCAGTACTTC

J gene: TRBJ1-2
clone size: few
D gene: TRBD1
V gene: TRBV2
CDR3 protein: CASSPKPGGIGYTF
CDR3 DNA: TGTGCCAGCAGCCCCAAACCAGGGGGCATTGGCTACACCTTC

J gene: TRBJ1-4
clone size: few
D gene: NA
V gene: TRBV9
CDR3 protein: CASSGRAEGEKLFF
CDR3 DNA: TGTGCCAGCAGCGGCCGGGCCGAGGGGGAAAAACTGTTTTTT

J gene: TRBJ2-3
clone size: NA
D gene: NA
V gene: TRBV28
CDR3 protein: CASSLGGSSTDTQYF
CDR3 DNA: TGTGCCAGCAGTTTAGGCGGGTCTAGCACAGATACGCAGTATTTT

J gene: TRBJ2-3
clone size: few
D gene: NA
V gene: TRBV10-1
CDR3 protein: CASSPGPWKRSDTQYF
CDR3 DNA: TGCGCCAGCAGTCCGGGACCGTGGAAAAGGTCAGATACGCAGTATTTT

J gene: TRBJ2-2
clone size: NA
D gene: NA
V gene: TRBV7-9
CDR3 protein: CASSLEERAGELFF
CDR3 DNA: TGTGCCAGCAGCTTGGAGGAGCGCGCCGGGGAGCTGTTTTTT

J gene: TRBJ2-1
clone size: medium-sized
D gene: NA
V gene: TRBV10-3
CDR3 protein: CAISDSNEQFF
CDR3 DNA: TGTGCCATCAGTGACTCCAATGAGCAGTTCTTC

J gene: TRBJ1-5
clone size: few
D gene: NA
V gene: TRBV4-1
CDR3 protein: CASSQDPGDQPQHF
CDR3 DNA: TGCGCCAGCAGCCAAGACCCAGGGGATCAGCCCCAGCATTTT

J gene: TRBJ1-4
clone size: NA
D gene: TRBD1
V gene: TRBV29-1
CDR3 protein: CSARGAQGANEKLFF
CDR3 DNA: TGCAGCGCCCGAGGGGCACAGGGGGCTAATGAAAAACTGTTTTTT

J gene: TRBJ2-3
clone size: few
D gene: NA
V gene: TRBV9
CDR3 protein: CASSVVGGTPSTDTQYF
CDR3 DNA: TGTGCCAGCAGCGTAGTGGGCGGGACTCCCTCTACAGATACGCAGTATTTT

J gene: TRBJ1-5
clone size: NA
D gene: TRBD1
V gene: TRBV28
CDR3 protein: CASSLGGTVHQPQHF
CDR3 DNA: TGTGCCAGCAGTTTAGGGGGGACAGTCCATCAGCCCCAGCATTTT

J gene: TRBJ2-1
clone size: few
D gene: TRBD2
V gene: TRBV5-1
CDR3 protein: CASSLGASGRHEQFF
CDR3 DNA: TGCGCCAGCAGCTTGGGGGCTAGCGGGAGGCATGAGCAGTTCTTC

J gene: TRBJ1-2
clone size: few
D gene: NA
V gene: TRBV7-2
CDR3 protein: CASSSRMGGYTF
CDR3 DNA: TGTGCCAGCAGCTCTAGAATGGGCGGCTACACCTTC

J gene: TRBJ2-3
clone size: NA
D gene: NA
V gene: TRBV16
CDR3 protein: CASSQLETRDTQYF
CDR3 DNA: TGTGCCAGCAGCCAATTAGAGACGCGAGATACGCAGTATTTT

J gene: TRBJ2-7
clone size: NA
D gene: TRBD2
V gene: TRBV5-1
CDR3 protein: CASSRTSGSWYEQYF
CDR3 DNA: TGCGCCAGCAGCCGCACTAGCGGGAGTTGGTACGAGCAGTACTTC

J gene: TRBJ2-7
clone size: NA
D gene: TRBD1
V gene: TRBV5-1
CDR3 protein: CASSWGQGVEQYF
CDR3 DNA: TGCGCCAGCAGCTGGGGACAGGGGGTCGAGCAGTACTTC

J gene: TRBJ2-1
clone size: NA
D gene: TRBD1
V gene: TRBV27
CDR3 protein: CASRPGTGNYNEQFF
CDR3 DNA: TGTGCCAGCAGGCCCGGGACAGGGAACTACAATGAGCAGTTCTTC

J gene: TRBJ2-3
clone size: NA
D gene: NA
V gene: TRBV27
CDR3 protein: CASRERGTDTQYF
CDR3 DNA: TGTGCCAGCAGGGAGCGGGGCACAGATACGCAGTATTTT

J gene: TRBJ2-3
clone size: NA
D gene: TRBD1
V gene: TRBV2
CDR3 protein: CASSEDRLTISTDTQYF
CDR3 DNA: TGTGCCAGCAGTGAGGACAGGTTGACAATTAGCACAGATACGCAGTATTTT

J gene: TRBJ2-6
clone size: NA
D gene: NA
V gene: TRBV6-5
CDR3 protein: CASSYFVDSGANVLTF
CDR3 DNA: TGTGCCAGCAGTTACTTCGTGGACTCTGGGGCCAACGTCCTGACTTTC

J gene: TRBJ2-7
clone size: few
D gene: TRBD2
V gene: TRBV4-3
CDR3 protein: CASSHIDSGTSGCCEQYF
CDR3 DNA: TGCGCCAGCAGCCACATAGATTCCGGGACTAGCGGGTGTTGCGAGCAGTACTTC

J gene: TRBJ1-1
clone size: NA
D gene: TRBD1
V gene: TRBV19
CDR3 protein: CASSLRQGVGNTEAFF
CDR3 DNA: TGTGCCAGTAGTCTGCGACAGGGAGTGGGGAACACTGAAGCTTTCTTT

J gene: TRBJ2-7
clone size: once
D gene: NA
V gene: TRBV10-3
CDR3 protein: CAISRQGFPYEQYF
CDR3 DNA: TGTGCCATCAGCCGCCAGGGGTTCCCCTACGAGCAGTACTTC

J gene: TRBJ2-5
clone size: NA
D gene: NA
V gene: TRBV6-5
CDR3 protein: CASSPTGGDQETQYF
CDR3 DNA: TGTGCCAGCAGTCCTACGGGGGGCGACCAAGAGACCCAGTACTTC

J gene: TRBJ2-7
clone size: NA
D gene: TRBD1
V gene: TRBV7-9
CDR3 protein: CASSFIGMTGGYEQYF
CDR3 DNA: TGTGCAAGCAGCTTCATCGGGATGACAGGGGGCTACGAGCAGTACTTC

J gene: TRBJ2-1
clone size: NA
D gene: NA
V gene: TRBV18
CDR3 protein: CASSPYDGTPPNEQFF
CDR3 DNA: TGTGCCAGCTCACCCTACGACGGGACTCCTCCTAATGAGCAGTTCTTC

J gene: TRBJ2-3
clone size: NA
D gene: TRBD2
V gene: TRBV19
CDR3 protein: CASSITSGGDTDTQYF
CDR3 DNA: TGTGCCAGTAGTATCACTAGCGGGGGGGACACAGATACGCAGTATTTT

J gene: TRBJ2-2
clone size: medium-sized
D gene: TRBD2
V gene: TRBV5-1
CDR3 protein: CASSGGREVNTGELFF
CDR3 DNA: TGCGCCAGCTCCGGGGGGAGGGAGGTGAACACCGGGGAGCTGTTTTTT

J gene: TRBJ2-1
clone size: NA
D gene: NA
V gene: TRBV7-8
CDR3 protein: CASSFPRGAAYNEQFF
CDR3 DNA: TGTGCCAGCAGCTTCCCTCGAGGGGCCGCCTACAATGAGCAGTTCTTC

J gene: TRBJ1-4
clone size: NA
D gene: TRBD1
V gene: TRBV6-6
CDR3 protein: CASSAYRGVGEKLFF
CDR3 DNA: TGTGCCAGCAGTGCCTACAGGGGGGTGGGGGAAAAACTGTTTTTT

J gene: TRBJ1-5
clone size: few
D gene: NA
V gene: TRBV6-6
CDR3 protein: CASSYGRRQVGQPQHF
CDR3 DNA: TGTGCCAGCAGTTACGGAAGGAGGCAGGTGGGTCAGCCCCAGCATTTT

J gene: TRBJ1-2
clone size: NA
D gene: NA
V gene: TRBV4-1
CDR3 protein: CASSPEGRYGYTF
CDR3 DNA: TGCGCCAGCAGCCCGGAGGGCCGCTATGGCTACACCTTC

J gene: TRBJ2-6
clone size: NA
D gene: NA
V gene: TRBV19
CDR3 protein: CASSTVRSSSGANVLTF
CDR3 DNA: TGTGCCAGTAGTACGGTCAGGAGCTCCTCTGGGGCCAACGTCCTGACTTTC

J gene: TRBJ2-7
clone size: NA
D gene: TRBD1
V gene: TRBV6-5
CDR3 protein: CASIGTGGAEQYF
CDR3 DNA: TGTGCCAGCATTGGGACAGGGGGCGCCGAGCAGTACTTC

J gene: TRBJ1-5
clone size: NA
D gene: NA
V gene: TRBV18
CDR3 protein: CASSAGQLNQPQHF
CDR3 DNA: TGTGCCAGCTCGGCCGGACAGCTCAATCAGCCCCAGCATTTT

J gene: TRBJ2-5
clone size: NA
D gene: NA
V gene: TRBV7-9
CDR3 protein: CASSLGREEETQYF
CDR3 DNA: TGTGCCAGCAGCTTAGGCAGGGAGGAAGAGACCCAGTACTTC

J gene: TRBJ2-3
clone size: NA
D gene: TRBD2
V gene: TRBV7-3
CDR3 protein: CASRVAGADDTQYF
CDR3 DNA: TGTGCCAGCAGGGTAGCGGGGGCGGATGATACGCAGTATTTT

J gene: TRBJ2-1
clone size: once
D gene: NA
V gene: TRBV9
CDR3 protein: CASSVEGGNYNEQFF
CDR3 DNA: TGTGCCAGCAGCGTAGAAGGCGGGAACTACAATGAGCAGTTCTTC

J gene: TRBJ2-1
clone size: NA
D gene: TRBD1
V gene: TRBV7-2
CDR3 protein: CASSLISGQGYNEQFF
CDR3 DNA: TGTGCCAGCAGCTTAATCTCGGGACAGGGATACAATGAGCAGTTCTTC

J gene: TRBJ2-3
clone size: NA
D gene: NA
V gene: TRBV4-2
CDR3 protein: CASSQGSSGRTDTQYF
CDR3 DNA: TGTGCCAGCAGCCAAGGCTCATCGGGGCGCACAGATACGCAGTATTTT

J gene: TRBJ2-5
clone size: NA
D gene: NA
V gene: TRBV7-6
CDR3 protein: CASSRGLETQYF
CDR3 DNA: TGTGCCAGCAGCAGAGGATTAGAGACCCAGTACTTC

J gene: TRBJ2-7
clone size: NA
D gene: TRBD2
V gene: TRBV5-1
CDR3 protein: CASSFRLAGTDEQYF
CDR3 DNA: TGCGCCAGCAGCTTTCGGCTAGCGGGGACGGACGAGCAGTACTTC

J gene: TRBJ2-1
clone size: NA
D gene: TRBD1
V gene: TRBV9
CDR3 protein: CASSVAWGQGYNEQFF
CDR3 DNA: TGTGCCAGCAGCGTAGCTTGGGGACAGGGCTACAATGAGCAGTTCTTC

J gene: TRBJ1-1
clone size: NA
D gene: NA
V gene: TRBV20-1
CDR3 protein: CSARRTAEAFF
CDR3 DNA: TGCAGTGCTAGAAGGACAGCTGAAGCTTTCTTT

J gene: TRBJ2-3
clone size: NA
D gene: TRBD2
V gene: TRBV7-3
CDR3 protein: CASSRGLAESTDTQYF
CDR3 DNA: TGTGCCAGCAGCCGCGGACTAGCGGAAAGCACAGATACGCAGTATTTT

J gene: TRBJ2-5
clone size: once
D gene: TRBD1
V gene: TRBV2
CDR3 protein: CASSDIGGRETQYF
CDR3 DNA: TGTGCCAGCAGTGATATAGGGGGCAGGGAGACCCAGTACTTC

J gene: TRBJ1-5
clone size: NA
D gene: NA
V gene: TRBV2
CDR3 protein: CASSEAGQPQHF
CDR3 DNA: TGTGCCAGCAGTGAAGCGGGTCAGCCCCAGCATTTT

J gene: TRBJ2-1
clone size: NA
D gene: TRBD1
V gene: TRBV6-6
CDR3 protein: CASSQTQGAWLFF
CDR3 DNA: TGTGCCAGCAGCCAAACACAGGGGGCCTGGCTGTTCTTC

J gene: TRBJ2-3
clone size: NA
D gene: NA
V gene: TRBV2
CDR3 protein: CASSVDLEDTDTQYF
CDR3 DNA: TGTGCCAGCAGCGTGGACTTAGAGGACACAGATACGCAGTATTTT

J gene: TRBJ1-2
clone size: few
D gene: TRBD1
V gene: TRBV2
CDR3 protein: CASSAGTGGFYGYTF
CDR3 DNA: TGTGCCAGCAGTGCCGGGACAGGGGGTTTCTATGGCTACACCTTC

J gene: TRBJ1-1
clone size: NA
D gene: NA
V gene: TRBV25-1
CDR3 protein: CASSDFGPNTEAFF
CDR3 DNA: TGTGCCAGCAGTGATTTTGGACCCAACACTGAAGCTTTCTTT

J gene: TRBJ1-1
clone size: NA
D gene: NA
V gene: TRBV4-1
CDR3 protein: CASSPSPGARLTEAFF
CDR3 DNA: TGCGCCAGCAGCCCTTCCCCCGGGGCGCGGCTGACTGAAGCTTTCTTT

J gene: TRBJ2-3
clone size: NA
D gene: NA
V gene: TRBV2
CDR3 protein: CASNPLGGTDTQYF
CDR3 DNA: TGTGCCAGCAATCCCCTGGGAGGCACAGATACGCAGTATTTT

J gene: TRBJ2-3
clone size: NA
D gene: NA
V gene: TRBV5-6
CDR3 protein: CASSFRSPVTDTQYF
CDR3 DNA: TGTGCCAGCAGCTTCCGGAGTCCGGTCACAGATACGCAGTATTTT

J gene: TRBJ2-1
clone size: few
D gene: TRBD2
V gene: TRBV19
CDR3 protein: CANSISAGVYNEQFF
CDR3 DNA: TGTGCCAATAGTATAAGCGCGGGAGTATACAATGAGCAGTTCTTC

J gene: TRBJ1-2
clone size: NA
D gene: NA
V gene: TRBV6-1
CDR3 protein: CASSEAVSRATF
CDR3 DNA: TGTGCCAGCAGTGAAGCGGTCAGCCGCGCCACCTTC